The 14 T cell receptor beta chains below were found in one sample sequenced in a study of response to subunit inactivated influenza vaccine (dated by TCRdb to 2016 to 2019). Library generation was performed with RT-PCR. TCRdb shows the sequencer as Illumina HiSeq 2500. TCRdb trimmed public reads at Q25 via fastp, called clones via MiXCR and kept in-frame beta chains. Rows are unified per CDR3 protein, each entry keeping the most common DNA and genes. The table for this sample lists around 520,000 distinct CDR3 sequences; about 25% of them were counted only once. The top ten hold 1.5% to 2% of the sample. This material consisted of CD4+ T cells sorted from PBMCs, taken 4 to 6 days after vaccination. The receptors were sampled from a man aged 45 to 65 who received an inactivated influenza vaccine. Donor details come from another sample of the same person, matched by shared clones.

J is TRBJ2-5 and V is TRBV9; the D gene is possibly TRBD1 (5 bases). Germline V gives CDR1 SGDLS, CDR2 YYNGEE. Trimming removed 0 bases from V and 2 bases from J, with 11 bases in between. The CDR3 extends over 15 amino acids. The DNA of the CDR3 is TGTGCCAGCAGCGTAGGTGTGACAGAACAAGAGACCCAGTACTTC. Translating gives CASSVGVTEQETQYF.

The chain couples TRBV5-6 to TRBJ2-2, with D uncertain. Germline loops: CDR1 SGHDT, CDR2 YYEEEE. V gave up 0 bases and J gave up 7 bases, with 7 bases separating them. The CDR3 sequence is 13 residues long. The CDR3 region is CASSLVLIGELFF. CDR3 DNA sequence: TGTGCCAGCAGCTTGGTGCTGATCGGGGAGCTGTTTTTT. Drawing the rest from reference TRBV5-6 and TRBJ2-2, the complete variable domain is DAGVTQSPTHLIKTRGQQVTLRCSPKSGHDTVSWYQQALGQGPQFIFQYYEEEERQRGNFPDRFSGHQFPNYSSELNVNALLLGDSALYLCASSLVLIGELFFGEGSRLTVL.

The chain joins TRBV9 to TRBJ2-1, with 9 bases that match TRBD2. This CDR3 is 15 amino acids long. Germline V gives CDR1 SGDLS, CDR2 YYNGEE. J gave up 5 bases and V 3 bases, and 6 bases lay outside the gene matches. The chain's CDR3 is CASSDGTSYHNEQFF. The CDR3 nucleotides are TGTGCCAGCAGCGATGGGACTAGCTACCACAATGAGCAGTTCTTC.

The sample holds many counts of this clonotype. V is TRBV5-1 and J is TRBJ1-2; D not certain. From germline, CDR1 is SGHRS and CDR2 YFSETQ. The length of the CDR3 is 13 residues. V was cut by 3 bases and J by 2 bases, with 8 bases left in between. Written as DNA, the CDR3 is TGCGCCAGCAGCTCCGGACTGAACTATGGCTACACCTTC. Translated, it gives CASSSGLNYGYTF.

This clonotype was counted a few times. CDR3 in DNA: TGTGCCAGCAGTTTAGTGGCCGGGACGGGGCAAGAGACCCAGTACTTC. Amino acids: CASSLVAGTGQETQYF. The rearrangement links TRBV12-3 or TRBV12-4 to TRBJ2-5; D tentatively reads TRBD1 or TRBD2 (5 bases each). The V end lost 1 base, the J end lost 2 bases, and 14 bases lay between the germline ends. The CDR3 runs 16 residues.

The chain joins TRBV12-3 or TRBV12-4 to TRBJ2-3; tentative D call: TRBD2 (7 bases). The CDR3 extends over 15 amino acids. V was trimmed by 6 bases and J by 4 bases, leaving 17 bases between them. The CDR3 coding sequence is TGTGCCAGCAGACCTCGCGGGGGCTATGCAGATACGCAGTATTTT. Protein product: CASRPRGGYADTQYF.

This clonotype was observed once. The CDR3, as DNA: TGTGCCAGCAGCTTGCAGGGGCCCGGCGGGGAGCTGTTTTTT. The encoded protein is CASSLQGPGGELFF. The chain employs TRBV7-3 and TRBJ2-2, with D perhaps matching TRBD1 (6 bases). The V and J ends lost 3 bases and 7 bases respectively, with 12 bases between them. The CDR3 runs to 14 residues. Germline V gene data show CDR1 as SGHTA and CDR2 as FQGTGA.

The chain recombines TRBV20-1 with TRBJ2-1, with D tentatively TRBD1 (5 bases). The CDR3 contains 15 residues. V shed 5 bases and J shed 4 bases, with 18 bases lying between them. Per germline, CDR1 DFQATT and CDR2 SNEGSKA (reference sequence). The CDR3, as DNA: TGCAGTGCTGTGGGGCGTGGCACCCTATACAATGAGCAGTTCTTC. Protein: CSAVGRGTLYNEQFF.

This chain links TRBV12-3 or TRBV12-4 with TRBJ2-3; D is undetermined. With 3 bases removed from V and 5 bases from J, the gap between germline ends came to 18 bases. This CDR3 has 16 residues. The CDR3 DNA reads as TGTGCCAGCAGTTTGGGGTTGGGTATTTCAGGAGATACGCAGTATTTT. Amino acid sequence: CASSLGLGISGDTQYF.

The chain carries TRBV11-1 and TRBJ2-7; the match to TRBD2 covers 10 bases. The J segment lost 2 bases and the V segment lost 5 bases, leaving 18 bases of the junction unmatched. CDR1 is SGHAT, CDR2 FQDESV, per germline (reference sequence). The CDR3 covers 19 residues. The CDR3 protein is CASSRWRGWTSGGTYEQYF. The CDR3 nucleotides are TGTGCCAGCAGCCGTTGGCGGGGGTGGACTAGCGGAGGAACCTACGAGCAGTACTTC.

The chain combines TRBV27 with TRBJ2-7, with D possibly matching TRBD1 (6 bases). CDR1 and CDR2 from the germline V gene are MNHEY and SMNVEV (reference sequence). V dropped 6 bases and J dropped 6 bases, with 15 bases sitting between them. This CDR3 comprises 13 residues. CDR3 nucleotide sequence: TGTGCCAGCAGAGAACAGGGTCGGATCGAGCAGTACTTC. It yields the protein CASREQGRIEQYF.

The rearrangement joins TRBV12-3 or TRBV12-4 to TRBJ1-1, with D hard to call. CDR3 length: 14 residues. Trimming removed 3 bases from V and 3 bases from J, with 11 bases in between. In DNA form, the CDR3 reads TGTGCCAGCAGTTTCGGCGGGTTAGACACTGAAGCTTTCTTT. Translating it yields CASSFGGLDTEAFF.

This clonotype has a handful of counts. The CDR3 nucleotides read TGTGCCACCAGTGTGTGGGCAGCAGGACAGGGGGCCAACACCGGGGAGCTGTTTTTT. This sequence encodes CATSVWAAGQGANTGELFF. The chain joins TRBV24-1 to TRBJ2-2; 11 bases match TRBD1. Germline CDR1 and CDR2: KGHDR and SFDVKD. The length of the CDR3 is 19 residues. Trimming took 5 bases from V and 2 from J; bases not matched to a gene: 12.

With regard to this clonotype: It may be a read error: a sequence one base away is much more abundant. The chain joins TRBV6-1 to TRBJ2-1; no clear D gene. Germline V lookup: CDR1 MNHNS, CDR2 SASEGT. This CDR3 has 17 amino acids. CDR3 nucleotide sequence: TGTGCCAGCAGTGATCGGTGGGTTGTGTCGAGCTCCAATGATCAGTTCTTC. Protein product: CASSDRWVVSSSNDQFF.